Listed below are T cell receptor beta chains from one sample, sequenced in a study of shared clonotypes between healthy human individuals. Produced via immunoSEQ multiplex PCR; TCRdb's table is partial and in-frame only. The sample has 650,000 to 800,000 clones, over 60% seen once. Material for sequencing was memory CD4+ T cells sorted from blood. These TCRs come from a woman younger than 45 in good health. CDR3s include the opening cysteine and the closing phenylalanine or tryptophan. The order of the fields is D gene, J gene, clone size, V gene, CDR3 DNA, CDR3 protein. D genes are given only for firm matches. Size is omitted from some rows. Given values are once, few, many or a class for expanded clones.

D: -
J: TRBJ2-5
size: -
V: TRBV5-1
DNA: TGCGCCAGCAGCTTGTATGCTGGAGAGACCCAGTACTTC
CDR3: CASSLYAGETQYF

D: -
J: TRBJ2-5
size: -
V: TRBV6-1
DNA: TGTGCCAGCAGTGAATTCCGGGACGTTGGGGAGACCCAGTACTTC
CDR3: CASSEFRDVGETQYF

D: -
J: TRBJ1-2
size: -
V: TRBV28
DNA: TGTGCCAGCAGCCCCGACACTTCGTGGAGCTACACCTTC
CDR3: CASSPDTSWSYTF

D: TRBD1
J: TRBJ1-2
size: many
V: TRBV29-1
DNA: TGCAGCGTTGAATTATCCGGGACAGGGGTTGGCTACACCTTC
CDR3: CSVELSGTGVGYTF

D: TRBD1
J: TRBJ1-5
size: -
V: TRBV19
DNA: TGTGCCAGCGGGAGGAACAGGGGGGTCTGGGGCAATCAGCCCCAGCATTTT
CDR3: CASGRNRGVWGNQPQHF

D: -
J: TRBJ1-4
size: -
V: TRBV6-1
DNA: TGTGCCAGCAGTAGCCAGGGAACCGGGGATGAAAAACTGTTTTTT
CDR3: CASSSQGTGDEKLFF

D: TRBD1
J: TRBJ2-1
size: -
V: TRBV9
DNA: TGTGCCAGCAGCGTAGAGGGACAGGGGACTTCTGAGCAGTTCTTC
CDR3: CASSVEGQGTSEQFF

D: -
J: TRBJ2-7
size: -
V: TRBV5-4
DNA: TGTGCCAGCAGCTTGGTAGGTCCTCGAGGGGCCTACGAGCAGTACTTC
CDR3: CASSLVGPRGAYEQYF

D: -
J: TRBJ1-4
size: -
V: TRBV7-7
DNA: TGTGCCAGCAGCTCCGGGGGGGGGCTGAATGAAAAACTGTTTTTT
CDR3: CASSSGGGLNEKLFF

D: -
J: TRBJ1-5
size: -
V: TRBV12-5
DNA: TGTGCTAGTGGTTTGGGGGGAGGGCCCCAGCATTTT
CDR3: CASGLGGGPQHF

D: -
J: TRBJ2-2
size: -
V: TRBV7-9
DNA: TGTGCCAGCAGCCCCGCGGGCACCGGGGAGCTGTTTTTT
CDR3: CASSPAGTGELFF

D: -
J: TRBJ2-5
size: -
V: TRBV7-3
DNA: TGTGCCAGCTCCTCGGACGGGGGGACCCAGTACTTC
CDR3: CASSSDGGTQYF

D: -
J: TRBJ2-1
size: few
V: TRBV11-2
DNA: TGTGCCAGCAGCACTCAGGGTATGGTGGGAGACGAGCAGTTCTTC
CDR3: CASSTQGMVGDEQFF

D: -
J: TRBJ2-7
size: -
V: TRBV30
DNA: TGTGCCTGGAGTGTTTCAGGGAACACCTACGAGCAGTACTTC
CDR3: CAWSVSGNTYEQYF

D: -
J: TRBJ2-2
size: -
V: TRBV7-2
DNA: TGTGCCAGCAGCTTAAAGAGCTCTACCACCGGGGAGCTGTTTTTT
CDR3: CASSLKSSTTGELFF

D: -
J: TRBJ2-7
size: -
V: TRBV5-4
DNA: TGTGCCAGCAGCTACCACGGCTACGAGCAGTACTTC
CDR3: CASSYHGYEQYF

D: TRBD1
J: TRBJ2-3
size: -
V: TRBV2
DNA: TGTGCCAGCAGCGCTCAGGGACAGAAAATGGATACGCAGTATTTT
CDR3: CASSAQGQKMDTQYF

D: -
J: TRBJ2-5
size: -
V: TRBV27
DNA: TGTGCCAGGACTGTTAGCGCGAGGACATGGGAAGAGACCCAGTACTTC
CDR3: CARTVSARTWEETQYF

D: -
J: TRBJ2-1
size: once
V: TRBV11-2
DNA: TGTGCCAGCCTGCGGGTAGGCGATGAGCAGTTCTTC
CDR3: CASLRVGDEQFF

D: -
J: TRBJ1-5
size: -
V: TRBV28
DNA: TGTGCCAGCAGTGTAACGGGGGCACCACCGGCCCAGCATTTT
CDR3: CASSVTGAPPAQHF

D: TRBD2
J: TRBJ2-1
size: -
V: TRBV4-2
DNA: TGTGCCAGCAGCCCCCGGACTAGCGGGACTGATGAGCAGTTCTTC
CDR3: CASSPRTSGTDEQFF

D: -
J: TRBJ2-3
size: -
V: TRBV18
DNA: TGTGCCAGCTCACGGACTAACACAGATACGCAGTATTTT
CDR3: CASSRTNTDTQYF

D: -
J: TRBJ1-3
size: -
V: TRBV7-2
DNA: TGTGCCAGCAGCTCGGACGCCAGCTCTGGAAACACCATATATTTT
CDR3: CASSSDASSGNTIYF

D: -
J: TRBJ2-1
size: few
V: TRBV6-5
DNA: TGTGCCAGCAGCCGAGGGACCCCCGGTAATGAGCAGTTCTTC
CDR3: CASSRGTPGNEQFF

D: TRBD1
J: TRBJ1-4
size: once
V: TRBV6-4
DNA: TGTGCCAGCAGTGTGACAGGGAAACGGGGAGGGGGTGAAAAACTGTTTTTT
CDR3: CASSVTGKRGGGEKLFF

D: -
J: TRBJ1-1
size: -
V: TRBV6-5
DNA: TGTGCCAGCAGCCCTACAGGGATCTTGAACACTGAAGCTTTCTTT
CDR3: CASSPTGILNTEAFF